This T cell receptor (beta chain) was profiled in a study of T cell responses to AZD1222 COVID-19 vaccine. Study overall: Doses given second, at about 4 or about 12 weeks, were pooled.

The CDR3 sequence is 17 residues long. Libraries were prepared by immunoSEQ multiplex PCR; TCRdb keeps only in-frame clonotypes and omits some of them. The sample lists some 100,000 clones; around 90% were seen once. Study conclusions and caveats: Samples come after the peak T cell response, not at day 14. Targeting of unmutated variant regions was reportedly seen in nearly half of spike-specific TCRs. Just 5 or 6 AZD1222 recipients tested seropositive at baseline.

Comments on this clone: Antigen: not known.

The chain couples TRBV21-1 to TRBJ1-5; the table's D call, TRBD1, was not checked against the DNA. TRBV21-1 is annotated as a pseudogene. This specimen was peripheral blood, taken on day 0 of AZD1222 vaccination. This sequence originates from an adult in good health. CDR3 bases: TGTGCCAGCAGCAAAAGGACGGACAGGGGGAAAAATCAGCCCCAGCATTTT. It yields the protein CASSKRTDRGKNQPQHF.